This passage covers 25 T cell receptor beta chains from one sample sequenced in a study of beta chain features in type 1 diabetes. Since all of the isolated RNA was reverse transcribed, expressed TCRB transcripts were what got sequenced. Sequencing was performed with immunoSEQ multiplex PCR; in TCRdb, only in-frame clones are kept and a portion is missing. The sample shows roughly 300,000 clones, approximately 8% of them seen only once. The sequenced sample consisted of central memory CD4+ T cells from blood. These TCRs come from a young woman in good health.

V gene TRBV28 combines with J gene TRBJ1-1; 7 positions agree with TRBD1. The CDR3 extends over 14 amino acids. V shed 7 bases, J shed 1 base, and the junction held 6 bases outside the gene matches. Germline V CDR1 and CDR2: MDHEN, SYDVKM. The CDR3 is CASKPGQTNTEAFF. CDR3 nucleotides: TGTGCCAGCAAACCGGGACAGACGAACACTGAAGCTTTCTTT.

This clone has a count of ten or more. For the CDR3, the DNA is TGTGCCAGCACTGACCCGGTTTACGGCTACACCTTC. This translates into CASTDPVYGYTF. This rearrangement joins TRBV28 to TRBJ1-2, with D uncertain. The V end lost 7 bases, the J end lost 8 bases, and 14 bases lay between the germline ends. This CDR3 region has 12 residues. The V gene's germline CDR1 is MDHEN and CDR2 SYDVKM.

The rearrangement joins TRBV19 to TRBJ1-5; D gene ambiguous. V was clipped by 8 bases and J by 3 bases, with 11 bases between them. CDR1 is LNHDA and CDR2 is SQIVND in the germline V gene (reference sequence). This CDR3 is built from 13 residues. In DNA, the CDR3 is TGTGCCAGTGGGTGGCAGGCCAATCAGCCCCAGCATTTT. Translation: CASGWQANQPQHF.

The chain couples TRBV5-4 to TRBJ2-3; TRBD1 or TRBD2 may be the D gene (5 bases each). This CDR3 region has 16 residues. CDR1 and CDR2 from the germline V gene are SGHNT and YYREEE (reference sequence). Trimming cost V 2 bases and J 0 bases, with 13 bases left between them. As DNA, the CDR3 is TGTGCCAGCAGCTTCTCACGGGGCGGTAGCACAGATACGCAGTATTTT. Amino acid sequence: CASSFSRGGSTDTQYF.

The sample holds a few counts of this clone. The V gene is TRBV9, the J gene TRBJ2-1; 10 positions match TRBD2. With 2 bases clipped from V and 5 bases from J, the junction kept 1 base outside the gene matches. CDR3 size: 14 residues. In germline, CDR1 is SGDLS, CDR2 YYNGEE. In DNA, the CDR3 is TGTGCCAGCAGCGTCGGGACTAGCGACAATGAGCAGTTCTTC. It translates to CASSVGTSDNEQFF.

This clone came up a few times. This sequence joins TRBV18 and TRBJ2-7; the match to TRBD2 covers 7 bases. The CDR3 covers 14 residues. CDR1 and CDR2 (germline): KGHSH, LQKENI. The trim removed 5 bases at V and 1 base at J, leaving 5 bases unmatched. CDR3 DNA sequence: TGTGCCAGCTCAGCTGGACTAGTATCCTACGAGCAGTACTTC. It specifies CASSAGLVSYEQYF.

The V and J genes are TRBV11-2 and TRBJ2-7; D might be TRBD2 (5 bases). CDR3 size: 16 residues. V was shortened by 2 bases and J by 3 bases, with 17 bases between the two germline ends. Germline V gene data show CDR1 as SGHAT and CDR2 as FQNNGV. DNA of the CDR3: TGTGCCAGCAGCTTAACTACTAGATTGGGTGGCTACGAGCAGTACTTC. Its translation is CASSLTTRLGGYEQYF. The full variable domain, completed using reference TRBV11-2 and TRBJ2-7, is EAGVAQSPRYKIIEKRQSVAFWCNPISGHATLYWYQQILGQGPKLLIQFQNNGVVDDSQLPKDRFSAERLKGVDSTLKIQPAKLEDSAVYLCASSLTTRLGGYEQYFGPGTRLTVT.

This clone turned up a few times. The V gene is TRBV27, the J gene TRBJ2-4, with 7 nucleotides matching TRBD2. Germline CDR1 and CDR2: MNHEY and SMNVEV (reference sequence). Trimming took 2 bases from V and 0 from J; bases not matched to a gene: 4. This CDR3 is built from 16 residues. DNA of the CDR3: TGTGCCAGCAGTTTACGGAGCGGGGTAGCCAAAAACATTCAGTACTTC. Its protein product is CASSLRSGVAKNIQYF.

This clone has more than one count but fewer than ten. DNA for the CDR3: TGCAGCGTTGTTCTGGCAGAGAGCATGAACACTGAAGCTTTCTTT. Its protein product is CSVVLAESMNTEAFF. The chain couples TRBV29-1 to TRBJ1-1; D not certain. The germline CDR1 and CDR2 sequences are SQVTM and ANQGSEA. This CDR3 spans 15 amino acids. V gave up 4 bases and J gave up 0 bases, with 15 bases separating them.

V gene TRBV4-3 combines with J gene TRBJ2-2; 10 bases are shared with TRBD1. The CDR3 covers 16 residues. With 5 bases clipped from V and 6 bases from J, the junction kept 9 bases outside the gene matches. Germline lookup yields CDR1 LGHNA and CDR2 YSLEER. The CDR3 nucleotides are TGCGCCAGCAGCACCCGGACAGGGGGTAGGGCCGGGGAGCTGTTTTTT. Encoded protein: CASSTRTGGRAGELFF.

V gene TRBV7-2 combines with J gene TRBJ1-5; D might be TRBD1 (5 bases). The CDR3 covers 13 residues. Germline V gene data show CDR1 as SGHTA and CDR2 as FQGNSA. The ends were cut back, 5 bases at V and 6 bases at J, with 11 bases in the middle. The CDR3 loop is CASSLMGGQPQHF. Written as DNA, the CDR3 is TGTGCCAGCAGCCTAATGGGGGGTCAGCCCCAGCATTTT.

The chain joins TRBV11-2 to TRBJ2-2; TRBD1 is a possible D gene (6 bases). V gave up 2 bases and J gave up 5 bases, with 12 bases separating them. Per the germline V gene, CDR1 is SGHAT and CDR2 is FQNNGV. The CDR3 consists of 15 residues. Here the CDR3 reads CASSLLQGRTGELFF. CDR3 coding DNA: TGTGCCAGCAGCTTATTACAGGGAAGGACCGGGGAGCTGTTTTTT.

Comment on this clone: Other nucleotide sequences in the sample specify the same CDR3. This chain uses TRBV5-6 with TRBJ2-5; TRBD2 agrees at 7 bases. The V and J ends lost 0 bases and 1 base, in that order; junction bases with no gene match: 3. Germline V gives CDR1 SGHDT, CDR2 YYEEEE. The CDR3 covers 15 residues. CDR3 sequence: CASSLVSGGQETQYF. The CDR3 DNA follows: TGTGCCAGCAGCTTGGTCTCGGGGGGCCAAGAGACCCAGTACTTC. The whole variable domain, remainder taken from reference TRBV5-6 and TRBJ2-5, is DAGVTQSPTHLIKTRGQQVTLRCSPKSGHDTVSWYQQALGQGPQFIFQYYEEEERQRGNFPDRFSGHQFPNYSSELNVNALLLGDSALYLCASSLVSGGQETQYFGPGTRLLVL.

This clone was seen more than once but under ten times. V gene TRBV4-1 combines with J gene TRBJ2-5; D may be TRBD2 (5 bases). CDR1 and CDR2 (germline): MGHRA, YSYEKL. The CDR3 length is 12 residues. V was shortened by 0 bases and J by 7 bases, with 6 bases between the two germline ends. The CDR3 sequence: CASSQDRGTQYF. CDR3 bases: TGCGCCAGCAGCCAAGATCGGGGGACCCAGTACTTC.

The chain links TRBV5-1 to TRBJ1-2; TRBD1 matches at 10 bases. The germline CDR1 and CDR2 sequences are SGHRS and YFSETQ. The CDR3 spans 13 residues. Trimming removed 3 bases from V and 14 bases from J; junction bases left unmatched: 10. The CDR3 reads CASSWGTGEMRTF. The CDR3 DNA is TGCGCCAGCAGCTGGGGGACAGGGGAAATGAGGACCTTC. The full variable domain, in which reference TRBV5-1 and TRBJ1-2 provide the parts outside the CDR3, is KAGVTQTPRYLIKTRGQQVTLSCSPISGHRSVSWYQQTPGQGLQFLFEYFSETQRNKGNFPGRFSGRQFSNSRSEMNVSTLELGDSALYLCASSWGTGEMRTFGSGTRLTVV.

The chain uses TRBV7-2 and TRBJ1-3; unclear D gene. The CDR3 covers 16 residues. V was clipped by 2 bases and J by 1 base, with 12 bases between them. Germline V gene sequence: CDR1 SGHTA, CDR2 FQGNSA. CDR3 protein: CASSLQSTESGNTIYF. The CDR3 DNA is TGTGCCAGCAGCTTACAATCCACAGAGTCTGGAAACACCATATATTTT.

This clone came up a few times. The chain has TRBV2 and TRBJ2-7, with TRBD2 matching over 8 bases. Unmatched junction bases numbered 2, after V lost 5 bases and J lost 2 bases. The CDR3 sequence is 13 residues long. CDR1 and CDR2 from the germline V gene are SNHLY and FYNNEI. Here the CDR3 reads CASSLLAAYEQYF. CDR3 bases: TGTGCCAGCAGTTTACTAGCGGCCTACGAGCAGTACTTC.

In its sample, this clone was seen a few times. V usage is TRBV9 and J usage is TRBJ2-3; D gene unclear. CDR1 and CDR2 (germline): SGDLS, YYNGEE. The CDR3 contains 15 residues. V was shortened by 0 bases and J by 7 bases, with 15 bases between the two germline ends. The CDR3 DNA sequence: TGTGCCAGCAGCGTAGATTTCTCTTTTAAGTATACGCAGTATTTT. Protein sequence: CASSVDFSFKYTQYF.

This clone was seen a single time. V usage is TRBV5-4 and J usage is TRBJ2-5, with 9 bases that match TRBD1. V lost 1 base, J lost 5 bases, and 15 bases stayed unmatched. The CDR3 sequence is 18 residues long. Germline V gene lookup returns CDR1 SGHNT and CDR2 YYREEE (reference sequence). CDR3 sequence (DNA): TGTGCCAGCAGCTTGAAAGCCCGGGGTACAGGGGGCGCCGAGACCCAGTACTTC. Translated, it gives CASSLKARGTGGAETQYF.

Here the CDR3 reads CASRTVTGAGANVLTF. CDR3 in DNA: TGTGCCAGCAGAACGGTGACAGGGGCTGGGGCCAACGTCCTGACTTTC. The chain is built from TRBV25-1 and TRBJ2-6; 8 nucleotides match TRBD1. V was pared by 6 bases and J by 2 bases, with 6 bases of the junction left unmatched. Looked up from germline, CDR1 is MGHDK and CDR2 is SYGVNS. The CDR3 has 16 amino acids.

The V call is TRBV7-3, the J call TRBJ2-3; no clear D gene. Trimming cost V 2 bases and J 3 bases, with 9 bases left between them. Germline V gene data show CDR1 as SGHTA and CDR2 as FQGTGA. This CDR3 is 14 amino acids long. In DNA, the CDR3 is TGTGCCAGCAGCTTAGTTCTAGTAACAGATACGCAGTATTTT. Translated, it gives CASSLVLVTDTQYF.

The sample holds many counts of this clone. This chain uses TRBV7-6 with TRBJ2-3, with TRBD2 matching 10 bases. Germline loops: CDR1 SGHVS, CDR2 FNYEAQ. The CDR3 runs 15 residues. V lost 5 bases to trimming and J lost 5 bases; unmatched junction nucleotides: 7. In DNA, the CDR3 is TGTGCCAGCAGCCTGACTAGCGGGCAAAGAGATACGCAGTATTTT. This gives the protein CASSLTSGQRDTQYF.

Concerning this clone itself: A read error may be the cause here, since a much bigger clone is one base away. The rearrangement links TRBV28 to TRBJ1-1; the D is unclear. The CDR3 has 11 amino acids. Germline V lookup: CDR1 MDHEN, CDR2 SYDVKM. Trimming removed 2 bases from V and 8 bases from J, with 6 bases in between. The CDR3 nucleotides read TGTGCCAGCAGTTTAAGAAGAGAAGCTTTCTTT. Translated: CASSLRREAFF. The entire variable domain, with the rest obtained from reference TRBV28 and TRBJ1-1, is as follows: DVKVTQSSRYLVKRTGEKVFLECVQDMDHENMFWYRQDPGLGLRLIYFSYDVKMKEKGDIPEGYSVSREKKERFSLILESASTNQTSMYLCASSLRREAFFGQGTRLTVV.

This clone was seen only a few times. J is TRBJ1-5 and V is TRBV15; 8 bases fit TRBD1. With 5 bases clipped from V and 9 bases from J, the junction kept 12 bases outside the gene matches. Germline CDR1 LNHNV, CDR2 YYDKDF (reference sequence). This CDR3 spans 15 amino acids. The CDR3 region has the DNA TGTGCCACCAGCCCCTTAGTCCGGACAGGGTCGCCCCAGCATTTT. Its protein product is CATSPLVRTGSPQHF.

The chain employs TRBV28 and TRBJ1-5; 7 nucleotides match TRBD1. The CDR3 is made up of 13 amino acids. V trimming: 10 bases; J trimming: 7 bases; junction bases outside the gene matches: 10. The germline CDR1 and CDR2 sequences are MDHEN and SYDVKM. The CDR3 bases are TGTGCCACTACCGGACAGGTTCGACAGCCCCAGCATTTT. It specifies CATTGQVRQPQHF.